These 31 T cell receptor beta chains originate from one sample sequenced in a study of T cell repertoires in ileal Crohn's disease (dated by TCRdb to about 2019). The library was made by the immunoSEQ multiplex PCR assay. TCRdb took over this immuneACCESS table, retaining in-frame rearrangements with V and J assigned. Such tables are incomplete; in checked studies, under half of the missing clones stem from an unresolved V gene, and the remainder is unexplained. Counted in this sample were about 14,000 clones; 84% of them appeared once. The ten largest clones capture approximately 6.9% of the sample. Material: ileal tissue. Receptors originate from an adult with Crohn's disease.

The chain links TRBV7-2 to TRBJ2-1; 15 bases fit TRBD2. The germline gives CDR1 SGHTA, CDR2 FQGNSA. This CDR3 has 15 residues. The trim removed 10 bases at V and 3 bases at J, leaving 4 bases unmatched. In DNA form, the CDR3 reads TGTGCCACGGGGACTAGCGGGAGGAACTACAATGAGCAGTTCTTC. Protein: CATGTSGRNYNEQFF. Using reference TRBV7-2 and TRBJ2-1 for the parts outside the CDR3, the full variable domain is GAGVSQSPSNKVTEKGKDVELRCDPISGHTALYWYRQSLGQGLEFLIYFQGNSAPDKSGLPSDRFSAERTGGSVSTLTIQRTQQEDSAVYLCATGTSGRNYNEQFFGPGTRLTVL.

The chain couples TRBV5-1 to TRBJ2-7, with a weak D call TRBD2 (6 bases). Germline values: CDR1 SGHRS, CDR2 YFSETQ. The V end was cut by 2 bases, the J end by 6 bases, with 9 bases between. This CDR3 contains 12 residues. The CDR3, as DNA: TGCGCCAGCAGCTTCCGGGGAGGCGAGCAGTACTTC. Translated, it gives CASSFRGGEQYF.

This rearrangement joins TRBV18 to TRBJ2-1; 15 bases agree with TRBD2. Trimming took 4 bases from V and 8 from J; bases not matched to a gene: 12. The germline gives CDR1 KGHSH, CDR2 LQKENI. This CDR3 contains 18 residues. The CDR3 bases are TGTGCCAGCTCACGACAAGGACTAGCGGGAGGGCCGATTGATGAGCAGTTCTTC. It codes for CASSRQGLAGGPIDEQFF.

The rearrangement uses TRBV7-8 and TRBJ2-7; a possible D gene is TRBD1 (6 bases). CDR3 size: 14 residues. Germline CDR1 SGHVS, CDR2 FQNEAQ. Trimming took 7 bases from V and 2 from J, leaving 15 bases between them. Here the CDR3 DNA reads TGTGCCAGCACCCAAGGGGGTTTCACCTACGAGCAGTACTTC. Amino acids: CASTQGGFTYEQYF.

The genes are TRBV6-6 and TRBJ1-1; no definite D call. The CDR3 contains 14 residues. V was clipped by 2 bases and J by 1 base, with 8 bases between them. Per germline, CDR1 MNHNY and CDR2 SVGAGI (reference sequence). The DNA for the CDR3 is TGTGCCAGCAGTTACCAGAATCCGAACACTGAAGCTTTCTTT. It is translated as CASSYQNPNTEAFF.

The chain couples TRBV6-5 to TRBJ1-1; 10 bases fit TRBD1. The germline V gene encodes CDR1 MNHEY and CDR2 SVGAGI. J was trimmed by 4 bases and V by 5 bases; bases with no gene match: 4. The CDR3 sequence is 14 residues long. For the CDR3, the DNA is TGTGCCAGCAGTGTGCGGACAGGGGGCACTGAAGCTTTCTTT. Translated: CASSVRTGGTEAFF.

The rearrangement joins TRBV5-1 to TRBJ2-7; a weak D match, TRBD1 (6 bases). The CDR3 spans 14 residues. Per the germline V gene, CDR1 is SGHRS and CDR2 is YFSETQ. Trimming left V 0 bases short and J 3 bases short, with 10 bases between. The DNA of the CDR3 is TGCGCCAGCAGCTTGGTTGGGGGCGGCTACGAGCAGTACTTC. Encoded protein: CASSLVGGGYEQYF.

The J gene is TRBJ2-1, the V gene TRBV5-6; D is undetermined. Germline V gene data show CDR1 as SGHDT and CDR2 as YYEEEE. CDR3 length: 12 amino acids. Trimming stripped 4 bases from V and 8 bases from J, with 10 bases between. The CDR3 coding sequence is TGTGCCAGCAGCGCGCTTCGCCATGAGCAGTTCTTC. It codes for CASSALRHEQFF. Filled out from reference TRBV5-6 and TRBJ2-1, the complete variable domain reads DAGVTQSPTHLIKTRGQQVTLRCSPKSGHDTVSWYQQALGQGPQFIFQYYEEEERQRGNFPDRFSGHQFPNYSSELNVNALLLGDSALYLCASSALRHEQFFGPGTRLTVL.

The chain couples TRBV19 to TRBJ2-7; 10 bases match TRBD1. The CDR3 covers 14 residues. Germline CDR1 reads LNHDA; CDR2 reads SQIVND (reference sequence). With V trimmed by 9 bases and J by 9 bases, 14 bases remained unmatched. CDR3: CASKGPGTGVLQYF. The CDR3 DNA reads as TGTGCCAGCAAAGGGCCTGGGACAGGGGTTTTGCAGTACTTC.

This clone was recorded only once. The chain couples TRBV5-6 to TRBJ2-6, with D perhaps matching TRBD1 (5 bases). The germline V gene has CDR1 SGHDT and CDR2 YYEEEE. The CDR3 runs 19 residues. V lost 0 bases, J lost 2 bases, and 18 bases lay in between. The CDR3 sequence is CASSLAAVAGSPGANVLTF. The CDR3, as DNA: TGTGCCAGCAGCTTGGCCGCGGTGGCAGGGTCTCCTGGGGCCAACGTCCTGACTTTC.

The chain carries TRBV7-2 and TRBJ2-3, with D possibly being TRBD1 (5 bases). Germline CDR1 SGHTA, CDR2 FQGNSA. The germline V and J ends were trimmed by 1 base and 0 bases, with 11 bases remaining between them. CDR3 length: 16 amino acids. Written as DNA, the CDR3 is TGTGCCAGCAGCTTAGGGCTCCAGGGTAGCACAGATACGCAGTATTTT. This sequence encodes CASSLGLQGSTDTQYF.

The rearrangement links TRBV5-1 to TRBJ2-5; 7 positions match TRBD1. The CDR3 extends over 13 amino acids. Germline values: CDR1 SGHRS, CDR2 YFSETQ. The trim removed 4 bases at V and 12 bases at J, leaving 12 bases unmatched. Here the CDR3 DNA reads TGCGCCAGCAGCCTTGCTCAGGGGGAAGGAGAGTACTTC. It specifies CASSLAQGEGEYF. Using reference TRBV5-1 and TRBJ2-5 for the parts outside the CDR3, the full variable domain is KAGVTQTPRYLIKTRGQQVTLSCSPISGHRSVSWYQQTPGQGLQFLFEYFSETQRNKGNFPGRFSGRQFSNSRSEMNVSTLELGDSALYLCASSLAQGEGEYFGPGTRLLVL.

V usage is TRBV27 and J usage is TRBJ2-7, with 8 bases aligning to TRBD2. The V gene's germline CDR1 is MNHEY and CDR2 SMNVEV (reference sequence). The CDR3 has 15 residues. Unmatched junction bases numbered 6, after V lost 2 bases and J lost 3 bases. In DNA form, the CDR3 reads TGTGCCAGCAGTTTAGAAGGTAGCGGGAACTACGAGCAGTACTTC. Its translation: CASSLEGSGNYEQYF.

CDR3 sequence (DNA): TGTGCCAGCTCACCGGGACTCAATTCACCCCTCCACTTT. This sequence encodes CASSPGLNSPLHF. The rearrangement uses TRBV18 and TRBJ1-6, with D possibly TRBD1 on 5 matching bases. The CDR3 spans 13 residues. The ends were cut back, 3 bases at V and 7 bases at J, with 7 bases in the middle. The germline V gene encodes CDR1 KGHSH and CDR2 LQKENI.

This chain joins TRBV7-2 and TRBJ2-7; tentatively, D is TRBD2 (6 bases). The CDR3 loop spans 14 amino acids. V lost 5 bases to trimming and J lost 0 bases, with 11 bases between them. Per the germline V gene, CDR1 is SGHTA and CDR2 is FQGNSA. CDR3 residues: CASSRGGDSYEQYF. CDR3 nucleotide sequence: TGTGCCAGCAGCCGCGGAGGGGACTCCTACGAGCAGTACTTC. The full variable domain, with the rest looked up from reference TRBV7-2 and TRBJ2-7, is GAGVSQSPSNKVTEKGKDVELRCDPISGHTALYWYRQSLGQGLEFLIYFQGNSAPDKSGLPSDRFSAERTGGSVSTLTIQRTQQEDSAVYLCASSRGGDSYEQYFGPGTRLTVT.

J is TRBJ1-5 and V is TRBV28, with D possibly TRBD1 on 5 matching bases. Germline V CDR1 and CDR2: MDHEN, SYDVKM. CDR3 length equals 17 residues. With 2 bases removed from V and 0 bases from J, the gap between germline ends came to 14 bases. The CDR3 DNA reads as TGTGCCAGCAGTTTAGTGGGGCCGCCACTTAGCAATCAGCCCCAGCATTTT. This gives the protein CASSLVGPPLSNQPQHF.

Of note for this clone: This CDR3 is also generated by other DNA sequences in the sample. The rearrangement uses TRBV2 and TRBJ1-5, with 7 bases fitting TRBD1. Germline-derived CDR1 and CDR2 are SNHLY and FYNNEI. The CDR3 extends over 13 amino acids. The ends lost 5 bases at V and 6 bases at J; junction bases unmatched: 4. The DNA of the CDR3 is TGTGCCAGCAGTAGACAGGGCGGTCAGCCCCAGCATTTT. As protein: CASSRQGGQPQHF.

This clone was seen a single time. The V call is TRBV28, the J call TRBJ2-5, with D maybe TRBD2 (6 bases). The V gene lost 5 bases and the J gene lost 5 bases, with 18 bases spanning the gap. Germline lookup yields CDR1 MDHEN and CDR2 SYDVKM. This CDR3 spans 15 amino acids. For the CDR3, the DNA is TGTGCCAGCAGTCCCCCGGTAGCGGAGGCGGAGACCCAGTACTTC. Translated, it gives CASSPPVAEAETQYF.

The rearrangement joins TRBV5-6 to TRBJ2-3; D not certain. The CDR3 contains 14 residues. From germline, CDR1 is SGHDT and CDR2 YYEEEE. Trimming shortened V by 3 bases and J by 0 bases, and 8 bases separated the two germline ends. The CDR3 nucleotides read TGTGCCAGCAGCTCACGGGTTAGCACAGATACGCAGTATTTT. This codes for CASSSRVSTDTQYF.

The V call is TRBV15, the J call TRBJ2-2, with D possibly matching TRBD2 (6 bases). The germline V gene has CDR1 LNHNV and CDR2 YYDKDF (reference sequence). This CDR3 is built from 15 residues. V was trimmed by 0 bases and J by 1 base, leaving 6 bases between them. The DNA of the CDR3 is TGTGCCACCAGCAGAGATAGCGGGAACACCGGGGAGCTGTTTTTT. Protein product: CATSRDSGNTGELFF.

In its sample, this clone was seen once. The chain links TRBV6-6 to TRBJ2-5, with 7 bases fitting TRBD2. The J call is uncertain, as TRBJ2-7 better fits the DNA end. The CDR3 is 14 residues long. In germline, CDR1 is MNHNY, CDR2 SVGAGI (reference sequence). The CDR3 spells CASSLTGGWDEQYF. The CDR3 nucleotides are TGTGCCAGCAGTTTAACGGGAGGTTGGGACGAGCAGTACTTC.

V and J are TRBV9 and TRBJ2-1; a weak D match, TRBD2 (6 bases). Trimming took off 0 bases at V and 10 bases at J, with 20 bases between the two ends. The CDR3 sequence is 16 residues long. Germline CDR1 SGDLS, CDR2 YYNGEE. CDR3 sequence: CASSVAISGQLGEQFF. The CDR3 coding sequence is TGTGCCAGCAGCGTAGCGATTAGCGGCCAACTCGGCGAGCAGTTCTTC.

The rearrangement joins TRBV27 to TRBJ1-6, with a weak D call TRBD1 (6 bases). CDR3 length equals 14 residues. The V and J ends lost 4 bases and 7 bases respectively, with 11 bases between them. Germline V gene data show CDR1 as MNHEY and CDR2 as SMNVEV (reference sequence). The CDR3 loop reads CASSSGQKNSPLHF. DNA for the CDR3: TGTGCCAGCAGTTCCGGACAGAAAAATTCACCCCTCCACTTT.

This rearrangement joins TRBV28 to TRBJ2-7, with 7 positions matching TRBD1. V shed 6 bases, J shed 0 bases, and the junction held 5 bases outside the gene matches. The CDR3 length is 14 residues. The germline gives CDR1 MDHEN, CDR2 SYDVKM. The CDR3: CASRGQVNSYEQYF. The CDR3, as DNA: TGTGCCAGCAGAGGACAGGTGAACTCCTACGAGCAGTACTTC.

J is TRBJ2-2 and V is TRBV5-6; the match to TRBD2 covers 8 bases. In germline, CDR1 is SGHDT, CDR2 YYEEEE. V gave up 2 bases and J gave up 7 bases; unmatched junction bases: 4. The CDR3 is made up of 14 amino acids. In nucleotides, the CDR3 is TGTGCCAGCAGCTTTGGTCTAGCGGGCGGGGAGCTGTTTTTT. It translates to CASSFGLAGGELFF.

The gene calls are TRBV18 and TRBJ1-1, with no clear D. Germline-derived CDR1 and CDR2 are KGHSH and LQKENI. The CDR3 runs 14 residues. Trimming removed 4 bases at V and 1 base at J, with 10 bases between. The CDR3 protein is CASSLWESNTEAFF. The CDR3 nucleotides are TGTGCCAGCTCACTGTGGGAGTCGAACACTGAAGCTTTCTTT.

The rearrangement joins TRBV19 to TRBJ2-5; D may be TRBD2 (6 bases). The V and J ends lost 0 bases and 0 bases respectively, with 8 bases between them. This CDR3 has 15 amino acids. Germline V gives CDR1 LNHDA, CDR2 SQIVND (reference sequence). The CDR3 DNA follows: TGTGCCAGTAGTATAGAAATAGCGGACCAAGAGACCCAGTACTTC. Translated, it gives CASSIEIADQETQYF.

Concerning this clone: As the CDR3 is not closed by the conserved phenylalanine or tryptophan, this likely results from a read error. The chain uses TRBV5-1 and TRBJ2-4, with 8 bases matching TRBD1. With V trimmed by 0 bases and J by 9 bases, 5 bases remained unmatched. The length of the CDR3 is 14 residues. Germline V lookup: CDR1 SGHRS, CDR2 YFSETQ. The CDR3 DNA reads as TGCGCCAGCAGCTTGGCCAGGGGGCAAGGCATTCAGTACTCC. Encoded protein: CASSLARGQGIQYS.

The chain couples TRBV20-1 to TRBJ2-7, with 8 nucleotides matching TRBD2. This CDR3 has 11 amino acids. The germline gives CDR1 DFQATT, CDR2 SNEGSKA (reference sequence). CDR3 loop: CSGGDSYEQYF. As DNA, the CDR3 is TGCAGCGGGGGGGACTCCTACGAGCAGTACTTC.

The chain employs TRBV7-4 and TRBJ1-1; D is perhaps TRBD1 (6 bases). From germline, CDR1 is SGHVT and CDR2 SQSDAQ. Trimming cost V 1 base and J 4 bases, with 13 bases left between them. The CDR3 runs to 15 residues. CDR3 sequence reads: CASSLETTGTTEAFF. For the CDR3, the DNA is TGTGCCAGCAGCTTAGAAACCACAGGGACCACTGAAGCTTTCTTT.

The chain recombines TRBV7-3 with TRBJ1-6, with a weak D call TRBD1 (6 bases). V lost 5 bases and J 9 bases, leaving 17 bases between the germline ends. The CDR3 is 15 amino acids. Germline CDR1 reads SGHTA; CDR2 reads FQGTGA. CDR3 coding DNA: TGTGCCAGCAGCAAATCTACAGGGATCGGTTCACCCCTCCACTTT. Amino acid sequence: CASSKSTGIGSPLHF.